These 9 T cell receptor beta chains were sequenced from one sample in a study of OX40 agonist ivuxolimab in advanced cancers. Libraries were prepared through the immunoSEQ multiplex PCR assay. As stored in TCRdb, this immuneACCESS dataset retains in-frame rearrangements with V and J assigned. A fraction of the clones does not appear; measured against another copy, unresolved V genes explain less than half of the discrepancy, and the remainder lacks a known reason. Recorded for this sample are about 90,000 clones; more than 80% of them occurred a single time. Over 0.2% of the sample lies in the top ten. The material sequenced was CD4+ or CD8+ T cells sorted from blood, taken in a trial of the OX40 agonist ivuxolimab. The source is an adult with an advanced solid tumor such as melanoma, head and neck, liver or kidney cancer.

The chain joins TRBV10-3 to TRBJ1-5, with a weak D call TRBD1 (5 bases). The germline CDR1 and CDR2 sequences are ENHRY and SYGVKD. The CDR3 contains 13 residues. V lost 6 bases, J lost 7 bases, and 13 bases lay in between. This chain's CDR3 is CAIRAGTGQPQHF. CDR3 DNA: TGTGCCATCAGGGCAGGGACGGGACAGCCCCAGCATTTT.

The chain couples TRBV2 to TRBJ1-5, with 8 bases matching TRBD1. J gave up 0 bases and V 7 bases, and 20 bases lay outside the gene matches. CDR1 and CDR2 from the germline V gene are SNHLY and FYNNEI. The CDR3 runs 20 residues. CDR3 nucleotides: TGTGCCAGCAAGGGGAGCCGGGACAGGAATCAACGCTATAGCAATCAGCCCCAGCATTTT. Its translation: CASKGSRDRNQRYSNQPQHF.

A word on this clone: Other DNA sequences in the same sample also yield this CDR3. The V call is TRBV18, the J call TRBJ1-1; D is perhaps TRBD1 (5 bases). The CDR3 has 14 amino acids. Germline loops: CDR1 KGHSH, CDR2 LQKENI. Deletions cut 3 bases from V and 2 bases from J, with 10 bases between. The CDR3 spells CASSPQQGNTEAFF. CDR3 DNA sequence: TGTGCCAGCTCACCTCAGCAGGGTAACACTGAAGCTTTCTTT.

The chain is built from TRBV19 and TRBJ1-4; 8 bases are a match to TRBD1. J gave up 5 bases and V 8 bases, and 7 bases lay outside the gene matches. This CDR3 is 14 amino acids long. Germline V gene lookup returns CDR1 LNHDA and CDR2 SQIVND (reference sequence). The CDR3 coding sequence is TGTGCCAGTGGTCAGGGGGCGTTGAATGAAAAACTGTTTTTT. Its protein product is CASGQGALNEKLFF.

The CDR3 nucleotides read TGTGCCAGCGCGGACAGGAGACTCAATGAGCAGTTCTTC. It is translated as CASADRRLNEQFF. The chain has TRBV7-3 and TRBJ2-1, with 7 bases aligning to TRBD1. The CDR3 extends over 13 amino acids. J lost 6 bases, V lost 8 bases, and 7 bases had no gene match. In germline, CDR1 is SGHTA, CDR2 FQGTGA.

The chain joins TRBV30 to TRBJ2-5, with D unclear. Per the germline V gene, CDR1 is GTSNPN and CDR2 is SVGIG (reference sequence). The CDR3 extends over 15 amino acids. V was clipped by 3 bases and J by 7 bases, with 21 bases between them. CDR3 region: CAWSFLPAPGGTQYF. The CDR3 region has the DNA TGTGCCTGGAGCTTTTTACCGGCGCCCGGCGGGACCCAGTACTTC.

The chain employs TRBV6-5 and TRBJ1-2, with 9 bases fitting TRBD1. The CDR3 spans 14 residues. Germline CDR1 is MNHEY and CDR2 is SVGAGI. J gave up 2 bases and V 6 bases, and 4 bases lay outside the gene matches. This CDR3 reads CASSPGTGNYGYTF. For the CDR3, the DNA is TGTGCCAGCAGCCCCGGGACAGGGAACTATGGCTACACCTTC.

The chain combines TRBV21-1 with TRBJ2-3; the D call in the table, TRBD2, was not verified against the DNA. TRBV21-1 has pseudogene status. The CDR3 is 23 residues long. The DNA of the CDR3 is TGTGCCAGCAGCAAAGCGCAGGCTAGCGGGAGGGATAACGTACTGCCTGGCACAGATACGCAGTATTTT. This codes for CASSKAQASGRDNVLPGTDTQYF.

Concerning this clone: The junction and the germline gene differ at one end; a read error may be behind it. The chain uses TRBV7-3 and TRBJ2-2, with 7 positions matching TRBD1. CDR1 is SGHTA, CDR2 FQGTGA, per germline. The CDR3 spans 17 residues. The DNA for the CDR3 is TGTGCCAGCAGCCTGAATCCCGGGACAGAGAACACTGGGGAGCTGTTTTTT. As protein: CASSLNPGTENTGELFF.